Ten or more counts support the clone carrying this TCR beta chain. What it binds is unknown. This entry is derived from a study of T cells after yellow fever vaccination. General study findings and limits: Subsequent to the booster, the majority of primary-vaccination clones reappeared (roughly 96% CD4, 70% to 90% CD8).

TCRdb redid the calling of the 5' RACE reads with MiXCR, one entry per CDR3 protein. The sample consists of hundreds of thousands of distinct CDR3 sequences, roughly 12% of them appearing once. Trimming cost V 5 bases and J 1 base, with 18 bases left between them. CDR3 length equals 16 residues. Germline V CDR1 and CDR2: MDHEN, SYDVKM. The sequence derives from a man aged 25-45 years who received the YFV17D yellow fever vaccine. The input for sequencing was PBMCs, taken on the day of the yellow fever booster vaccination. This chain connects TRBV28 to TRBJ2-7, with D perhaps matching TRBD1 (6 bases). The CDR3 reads CASSLTMGARSYEQYF. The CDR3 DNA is TGTGCCAGCAGTCTTACGATGGGGGCTAGGTCCTACGAGCAGTACTTC.